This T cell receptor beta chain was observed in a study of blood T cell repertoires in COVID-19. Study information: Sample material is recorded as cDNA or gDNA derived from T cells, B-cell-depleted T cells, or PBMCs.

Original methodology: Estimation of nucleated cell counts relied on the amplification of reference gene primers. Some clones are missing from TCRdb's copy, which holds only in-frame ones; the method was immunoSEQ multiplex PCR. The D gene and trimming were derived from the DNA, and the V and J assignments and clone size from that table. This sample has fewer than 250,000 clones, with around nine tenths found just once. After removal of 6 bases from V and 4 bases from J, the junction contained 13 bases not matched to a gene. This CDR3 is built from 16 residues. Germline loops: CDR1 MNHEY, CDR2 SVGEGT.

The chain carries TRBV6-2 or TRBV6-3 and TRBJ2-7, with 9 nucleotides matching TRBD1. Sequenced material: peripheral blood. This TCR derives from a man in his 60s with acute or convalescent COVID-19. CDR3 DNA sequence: TGTGCCAGCAGCCGAATTACCGGGACAGGGATGTACGAGCAGTACTTC. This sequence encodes CASSRITGTGMYEQYF.